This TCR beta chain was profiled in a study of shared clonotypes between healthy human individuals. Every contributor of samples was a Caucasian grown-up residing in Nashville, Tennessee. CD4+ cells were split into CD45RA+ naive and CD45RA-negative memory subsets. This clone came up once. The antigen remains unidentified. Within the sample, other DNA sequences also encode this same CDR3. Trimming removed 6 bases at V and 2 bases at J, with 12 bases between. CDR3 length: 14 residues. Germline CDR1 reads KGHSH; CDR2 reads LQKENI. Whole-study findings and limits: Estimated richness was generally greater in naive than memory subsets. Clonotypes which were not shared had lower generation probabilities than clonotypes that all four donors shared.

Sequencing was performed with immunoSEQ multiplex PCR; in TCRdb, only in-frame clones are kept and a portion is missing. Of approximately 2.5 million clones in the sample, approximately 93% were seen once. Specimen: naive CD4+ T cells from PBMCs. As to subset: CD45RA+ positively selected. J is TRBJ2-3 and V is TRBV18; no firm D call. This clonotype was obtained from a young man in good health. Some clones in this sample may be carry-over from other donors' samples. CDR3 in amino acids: CASSPLSSTDTQYF. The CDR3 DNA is TGTGCCAGCTCGCCTCTAAGTTCCACAGATACGCAGTATTTT.